What follows is one T cell receptor (beta chain) and its context. This clone's antigen is unknown. Nothing much larger sits one base from this clone, and base qualities are not available. This record comes from a study of shared clonotypes between healthy human individuals (dated by TCRdb to between 2020 and 2021). A note on the overall study: The cohort included a few men and a couple of women between 18 and 49 years of age. For each donor, three plates each were used for CD4 naive and CD4 memory, two plates were used for CD8 naive, and one plate was used for CD8 memory. The study deeply sequenced blood TCR repertoires of several healthy adults to estimate repertoire size and the extent of clonotype sharing between individuals. To increase sequencing depth and limit assay-specific biases, different laboratories used diverse techniques to prepare libraries and sequence TCR repertoires. Between about 0.94 and 8.9 billion PBMCs per donor were obtained by leukapheresis.

The germline V gene encodes CDR1 SGHNT and CDR2 YYREEE (reference sequence). Trimming takes 1 base off V and 6 bases off J; junction bases not matched to a gene: 6. Including the terminal cysteine and phenylalanine, the CDR3 comprises 17 residues. Of all the DNA, just the CDR3 is kept, 51 bases in frame from base 1. Using the deep immunoSEQ assay, multiplex PCR amplified TCR CDR3 regions from genomic DNA. Extracted genomic DNA from each cell subset was distributed evenly across all wells of several immunoSEQ 96-well plates, and each plate was treated as a replicate. For sorted subsets, each replicate PCR was loaded with approximately 0.2 ug genomic DNA, equivalent to some 27,000 T cell genomes. Purified libraries were quantified with a Qubit 3.0 fluorometer, sized on a Bioanalyzer 2100, and re-quantified with the KAPA Library Quantification kit. Each immunoSEQ 96-well plate was sequenced on its own single-read 150-cycle Illumina NextSeq 550 flow cell. Per the original workflow: Because only junctional sequences without quality scores were contained in the immunoSEQ output, filtering matching that applied to full-length reads could not be performed. To assign V/J genes and CDR3, sequences were annotated using PyIR, a Python wrapper for IgBLAST v1.9, with IMGT germline references. Any read was removed if the V/J assignment was weak (E-value above 1e-6), the CDR3 was missing, or the read contained stop codons, out-of-frame junctions, or ambiguous translated residues. V3J clonotypes were defined as sequences sharing the same inferred V gene, J gene, and CDR3 amino acid sequence. The percentage overlap between two repertoires was calculated by dividing the number of shared unique clonotypes by the size of the smaller repertoire. Repertoire richness was assessed with RTK rarefaction, the Chao1 estimator, and Recon v2.1 estimates of unobserved clonotypes. Generation probabilities were computed with OLGA for all TCRbeta clonotypes obtained by the gDNA method from several donors. TCRdb retrieved this table from immuneACCESS and kept in-frame rearrangements only. Not all clones are present; in checked studies, unresolved V genes account for under half, and no reason is known for the remainder. V and J calls and clone size follow that table, whereas D and trimming were derived from the DNA. The sample has roughly 1,000,000 clones on record, approximately 80% of them singletons. The ten most abundant clones make up approximately 0.56% of the sample.

The paper as a whole reports these results and caveats: When a handful of donors were compared, the shared fraction of clonotypes was about 5.2% for naive CD4, about 4% for naive CD8, more than 2% for memory CD4, and 0.35% to 0.5% for memory CD8. Sampling was restricted to blood, and TCR repertoires in tissues likely differ from the TCR repertoires found in blood. Because the study included a small number of donors, the genetic and exposure-history diversity represented was limited. Incomplete sequencing was indicated by rarefaction of sorted-subset datasets, despite the large sequencing depth. Compared with non-shared clonotypes, the clonotypes found in all four sorted-subset donors had higher generation probabilities. Naive subsets generally had larger estimated clonotype richness than memory subsets. Pairwise subsampling led to the expectation that sequencing depth would affect the degree of clonotype sharing among donors.

Healthy HIV-negative adults with no recently reported acute infections or vaccinations were included as donors. All donors were Caucasian adults living in Nashville, Tennessee, USA. CD4+ T cells were enriched through magnetic negative selection, after which naive cells were positively selected on CD45RA and the remaining negative fraction served as the memory subset. After blood collection by leukapheresis, PBMCs were isolated using Ficoll-Histopaque density gradient centrifugation and then cryopreserved in the vapor phase of liquid nitrogen. Analytical flow cytometry was used to check the purity and quantity of each magnetically sorted T cell population. Each sorted fraction had its genomic DNA isolated and then quantified by UV absorbance on a Nanodrop 2000c.

The receptor chain draws on TRBV5-4 and TRBJ2-1; 14 bases in the junction line up with TRBD2. The TCR was taken from a man aged 18 to 30 in good health. Some clones in this sample may be carry-over from other donors' samples. The sample was memory CD4+ T cells from PBMCs. Taken with the paper, the label for cell subset or site translates to: CD45RA-negative fraction. The sequenced DNA: TGTGCCAGCAGCTTGACGGGACTAGCGGGAGTCTCCAATGAGCAGTTCTTC. Its protein reads: CASSLTGLAGVSNEQFF.